Listed here is a single T cell receptor (beta chain). The entry originates in a study of CD8 T cells in Susac syndrome. Random hexamers primed reverse transcription of roughly 0.5 to 1 ug RNA. TCRdb re-called the immunoSEQ multiplex PCR reads through MiXCR, storing one row per CDR3 protein. The sample lists about 130,000 distinct CDR3 sequences, over 90% occurring once. Trimming cost V 3 bases and J 0 bases, with 17 bases left between them. CDR1 is KGHDR and CDR2 is SFDVKD in the germline V gene. CDR3 length: 18 residues. The sequenced material came from CD8+ T cells from PBMCs. The chain combines TRBV24-1 with TRBJ1-5, with a tentative D call TRBD1 (5 bases). This receptor was taken from a human donor with multiple sclerosis. Here the CDR3 DNA reads TGTGCCACCAGTGATGGGCGGGCAGGGCCATATAGCAATCAGCCCCAGCATTTT. Translating gives CATSDGRAGPYSNQPQHF.